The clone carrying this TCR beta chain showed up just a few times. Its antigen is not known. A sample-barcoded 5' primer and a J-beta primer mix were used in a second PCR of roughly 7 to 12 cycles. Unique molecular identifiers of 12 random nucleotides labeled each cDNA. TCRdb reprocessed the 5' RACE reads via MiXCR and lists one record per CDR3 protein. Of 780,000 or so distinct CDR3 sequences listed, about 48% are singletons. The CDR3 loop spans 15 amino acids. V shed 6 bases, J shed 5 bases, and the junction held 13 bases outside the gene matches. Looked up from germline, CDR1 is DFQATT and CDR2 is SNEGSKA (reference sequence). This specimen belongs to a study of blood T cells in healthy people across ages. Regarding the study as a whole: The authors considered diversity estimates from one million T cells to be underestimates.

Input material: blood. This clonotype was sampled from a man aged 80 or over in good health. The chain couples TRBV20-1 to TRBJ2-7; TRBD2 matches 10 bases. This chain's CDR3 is CSARQAGGSFHEQYF. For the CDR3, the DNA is TGCAGTGCCCGACAAGCGGGAGGGAGCTTCCACGAGCAGTACTTC.